This TCR beta chain was captured by sequencing in a study of T cell responses to AZD1222 COVID-19 vaccine. Clones were read by immunoSEQ multiplex PCR, and TCRdb kept only the in-frame ones, dropping some. Counted here are approximately 110,000 clones, 80% to 90% occurring once; the ten biggest clones make up 4.2%. Deletions cut 1 base from V and 7 bases from J, with 8 bases between. This CDR3 has 14 amino acids. Germline loops: CDR1 LGHNA, CDR2 YSLEER. The chain combines TRBV4-3 with TRBJ1-6, with D perhaps TRBD1 (5 bases). The sample was peripheral blood, taken on day 0 of AZD1222 vaccination. The receptor's source is an adult in good health. CDR3 in amino acids: CASSQGGTNSPLHF. The CDR3 DNA reads TGCGCCAGCAGCCAAGGGGGGACCAATTCACCCCTCCACTTT.